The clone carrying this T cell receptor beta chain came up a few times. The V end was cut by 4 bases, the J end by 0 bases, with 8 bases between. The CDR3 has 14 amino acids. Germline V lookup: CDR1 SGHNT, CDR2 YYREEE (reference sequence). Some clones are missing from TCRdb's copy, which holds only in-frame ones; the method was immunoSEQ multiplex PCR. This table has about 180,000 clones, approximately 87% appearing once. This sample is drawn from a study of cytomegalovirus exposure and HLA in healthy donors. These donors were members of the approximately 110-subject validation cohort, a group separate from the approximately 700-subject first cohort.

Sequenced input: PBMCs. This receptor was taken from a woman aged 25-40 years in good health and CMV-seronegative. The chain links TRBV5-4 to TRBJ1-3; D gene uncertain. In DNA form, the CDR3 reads TGTGCCAGCAGCGCGGGAACCTCTGGAAACACCATATATTTT. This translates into CASSAGTSGNTIYF.